A single T cell receptor beta chain is shown here with its context. The sample originates from a study of blood T cell repertoires in COVID-19. Some clones are missing from TCRdb's copy, which holds only in-frame ones; the method was immunoSEQ multiplex PCR. The sample gives some 90,000 clones, roughly nine tenths of which show up once; roughly 2.5% is in the top ten. The ends were cut back, 5 bases at V and 2 bases at J, with 12 bases in the middle. The CDR3 runs 14 residues. Per the germline V gene, CDR1 is SGHTA and CDR2 is FQGNSA. The chain couples TRBV7-2 to TRBJ1-2; tentatively, D is TRBD1 (5 bases). The specimen sequenced was peripheral blood. The origin of this receptor is a man aged 45-65 years with COVID-19, enrolled during active disease. The DNA of the CDR3 is TGTGCCAGCAGCCCCCCGGGGGGGAACTATGGCTACACCTTC. It yields the protein CASSPPGGNYGYTF.